This T cell receptor (beta chain) was found in a study of cytomegalovirus exposure and HLA in healthy donors. The length of the CDR3 is 12 residues. The V and J ends lost 6 bases and 9 bases respectively, with 12 bases between them. The V gene's germline CDR1 is SGHVS and CDR2 FQNEAQ. With 60 Vbeta and 13 Jbeta primers, the PCR was carried out. TCRdb's table, derived via immunoSEQ multiplex PCR, lists solely in-frame clones and lacks some. The data contain around 110,000 clones, roughly 80% of them singletons. To note about this clone: Its antigen is undetermined.

General study results and limits: Trimming of TCR beta V- and J-genes showed a link, identified in a later analysis, to a missense DCLRE1C variant.

Sequenced material: PBMCs. This TCR came from a man aged 35 to 55 in good health and CMV-seronegative. The rearrangement links TRBV7-8 to TRBJ2-1; D perhaps matches TRBD2 (5 bases). CDR3 bases: TGTGCCAGCAGATCCGGGGTCTCTGAGCAGTTCTTC. Amino acids: CASRSGVSEQFF.